Listed here are 24 T cell receptor beta chains from one sample, sequenced in a study of cytotoxic CD8 clonotypes in ibrutinib-treated CLL. Sequencing used immunoSEQ multiplex PCR; TCRdb keeps in-frame clones, though not all of them. The repertoire includes around 140,000 clones, 60% to 85% of them detected once, and approximately 5.1% sits in the top ten. Material: PBMCs, obtained after 24 months of ibrutinib treatment. The receptors were gathered from a human donor with chronic lymphocytic leukemia.

The genes are TRBV10-3 and TRBJ1-1; D perhaps matches TRBD1 (5 bases). The CDR3 extends over 13 amino acids. CDR1 is ENHRY, CDR2 SYGVKD, per germline. The V and J ends lost 6 bases and 1 base respectively, with 9 bases between them. The CDR3 region has the DNA TGTGCCATCAGGGGGACGGAGAACACTGAAGCTTTCTTT. It translates to CAIRGTENTEAFF.

The J gene is TRBJ2-4, the V gene TRBV7-9; D is possibly TRBD2 (6 bases). Trimming took 1 base from V and 5 from J, leaving 18 bases between them. CDR3 length: 17 amino acids. The germline V gene has CDR1 SEHNR and CDR2 FQNEAQ (reference sequence). The CDR3: CASSLGSGIKGQNIQYF. The CDR3 nucleotides are TGTGCCAGCAGCTTAGGTAGCGGCATTAAGGGCCAAAACATTCAGTACTTC.

This clone was observed a few times. An end of the junction differs from the germline gene, which may be a read error. The rearrangement uses TRBV5-1 and TRBJ2-1, with 8 bases identical to TRBD2. CDR3 size: 13 residues. Germline CDR1 reads SGHRS; CDR2 reads YFSETQ. The CDR3 loop is CASSLAGLAHEVF. CDR3 DNA sequence: TGCGCCAGCAGCTTGGCCGGACTAGCCCACGAGGTCTTC.

V usage is TRBV6-6 and J usage is TRBJ1-3, with 10 bases aligning to TRBD1. V gave up 2 bases and J gave up 2 bases; unmatched junction bases: 3. In germline, CDR1 is MNHNY, CDR2 SVGAGI (reference sequence). This CDR3 has 16 residues. The CDR3 DNA reads TGTGCCAGCAGTTACGGGGACAGGGGCGCTGGAAACACCATATATTTT. It yields the protein CASSYGDRGAGNTIYF.

This chain connects TRBV7-2 to TRBJ1-6, with 7 positions matching TRBD1. J gave up 2 bases and V 5 bases, and 6 bases lay outside the gene matches. Per germline, CDR1 SGHTA and CDR2 FQGNSA. This CDR3 has 16 amino acids. The CDR3 reads CASSPQGGTYNSPLHF. In DNA form, the CDR3 reads TGTGCCAGCAGCCCCCAGGGGGGGACCTATAATTCACCCCTCCACTTT. The whole variable domain, remainder taken from reference TRBV7-2 and TRBJ1-6, is GAGVSQSPSNKVTEKGKDVELRCDPISGHTALYWYRQSLGQGLEFLIYFQGNSAPDKSGLPSDRFSAERTGGSVSTLTIQRTQQEDSAVYLCASSPQGGTYNSPLHFGNGTRLTVT.

The chain is built from TRBV18 and TRBJ1-3; perhaps TRBD1 as D (5 bases). Germline-derived CDR1 and CDR2 are KGHSH and LQKENI. CDR3 length: 18 amino acids. The V end was cut by 1 base, the J end by 3 bases, with 19 bases between. The CDR3 spells CASSPRVSDKLGGNTIYF. In DNA form, the CDR3 reads TGTGCCAGCTCACCACGGGTATCGGACAAGCTGGGTGGAAACACCATATATTTT.

This clone was found a few times. The chain has TRBV10-2 and TRBJ2-7; no clear D gene. The germline V and J ends were trimmed by 2 bases and 6 bases, with 8 bases remaining between them. Germline CDR1 reads WSHSY; CDR2 reads SAAADI. This CDR3 has 12 amino acids. Written as DNA, the CDR3 is TGCGCCAGCAGTGAGATACCTTCCGAGCAGTACTTC. It specifies CASSEIPSEQYF.

CDR3: CASSPRGRKNIQYF. CDR3 sequence (DNA): TGTGCCAGCAGCCCCAGGGGGCGGAAAAACATTCAGTACTTC. This rearrangement joins TRBV7-6 to TRBJ2-4, with 8 bases that match TRBD1. CDR3 length equals 14 residues. Germline V gives CDR1 SGHVS, CDR2 FNYEAQ. Losses at the gene ends were 5 bases for V and 4 bases for J; bases not matched to a gene: 4.

The chain combines TRBV7-2 with TRBJ2-1; TRBD2 matches at 16 bases. Germline values: CDR1 SGHTA, CDR2 FQGNSA. V shed 1 base, J shed 9 bases, and the junction held 6 bases outside the gene matches. The CDR3 is 17 amino acids. CDR3 nucleotides: TGTGCCAGCAGCTTAGTGGGGACTAGCGGGAGGGCTGGTGAGCAGTTCTTC. Translation gives CASSLVGTSGRAGEQFF. The full variable domain, completed using reference TRBV7-2 and TRBJ2-1, is GAGVSQSPSNKVTEKGKDVELRCDPISGHTALYWYRQSLGQGLEFLIYFQGNSAPDKSGLPSDRFSAERTGGSVSTLTIQRTQQEDSAVYLCASSLVGTSGRAGEQFFGPGTRLTVL.

This sequence joins TRBV6-6 and TRBJ2-4, with D uncertain. Trimming shortened V by 7 bases and J by 3 bases, and 16 bases separated the two germline ends. CDR3 length: 15 amino acids. Germline lookup yields CDR1 MNHNY and CDR2 SVGAGI (reference sequence). The CDR3 sequence is CASTPGGLGKNIQYF. The CDR3 nucleotides are TGTGCCAGCACCCCGGGTGGGTTGGGCAAAAACATTCAGTACTTC.

The V call is TRBV11-3, the J call TRBJ2-1; possible D gene TRBD2, 5 bases. V lost 5 bases, J lost 9 bases, and 11 bases lay in between. The CDR3 covers 12 residues. Per germline, CDR1 SGHNT and CDR2 YENEEA. CDR3 sequence reads: CASSPSRGEQFF. The CDR3 nucleotides read TGTGCCAGCAGCCCATCACGGGGTGAGCAGTTCTTC. Combining the CDR3 with reference TRBV11-3 and TRBJ2-1 gives the whole variable domain EAGVVQSPRYKIIEKKQPVAFWCNPISGHNTLYWYLQNLGQGPELLIRYENEEAVDDSQLPKDRFSAERLKGVDSTLKIQPAELGDSAVYLCASSPSRGEQFFGPGTRLTVL.

This chain's CDR3 is CASSLHGVRDRGPRSYEQYF. The CDR3 DNA sequence: TGTGCCAGCAGCTTGCATGGGGTCCGGGACAGGGGGCCCCGCTCCTACGAGCAGTACTTC. The V and J genes are TRBV5-5 and TRBJ2-7; the match to TRBD1 covers 12 bases. Germline lookup yields CDR1 SGHKS and CDR2 YYEKEE (reference sequence). V lost 1 base to trimming and J lost 0 bases; unmatched junction nucleotides: 14. This CDR3 has 20 amino acids. Looking up the rest from reference TRBV5-5 and TRBJ2-7 gives the full variable domain: DAGVTQSPTHLIKTRGQQVTLRCSPISGHKSVSWYQQVLGQGPQFIFQYYEKEERGRGNFPDRFSARQFPNYSSELNVNALLLGDSALYLCASSLHGVRDRGPRSYEQYFGPGTRLTVT.

This rearrangement joins TRBV27 to TRBJ2-7; 8 positions agree with TRBD1. The CDR3 consists of 14 residues. Per the germline V gene, CDR1 is MNHEY and CDR2 is SMNVEV (reference sequence). Trimming took 6 bases from V and 2 from J; bases not matched to a gene: 6. The CDR3 sequence: CASSPDRVPYEQYF. In nucleotides, the CDR3 is TGTGCCAGCAGCCCGGACAGGGTCCCCTACGAGCAGTACTTC.

J is TRBJ2-2 and V is TRBV10-3; TRBD1 might be the D (6 bases). Trimming took 7 bases from V and 7 from J, leaving 13 bases between them. Germline loops: CDR1 ENHRY, CDR2 SYGVKD. The CDR3 is 13 residues long. This CDR3 reads CAINSGAGGELFF. CDR3 coding DNA: TGTGCCATCAATTCAGGGGCGGGCGGGGAGCTGTTTTTT.

This clone was picked up one time. This chain uses TRBV19 with TRBJ2-1; 10 nucleotides agree with TRBD2. In germline, CDR1 is LNHDA, CDR2 SQIVND (reference sequence). The CDR3 extends over 14 amino acids. Trimming cost V 5 bases and J 6 bases; bases outside gene matches: 4. CDR3 residues: CASSAGLAANEQFF. CDR3 nucleotide sequence: TGTGCCAGTAGTGCCGGACTAGCGGCCAATGAGCAGTTCTTC.

The chain couples TRBV18 to TRBJ2-2; D is unclear. CDR1 is KGHSH, CDR2 LQKENI, per germline. This CDR3 is 15 amino acids long. With 0 bases removed from V and 4 bases from J, the gap between germline ends came to 9 bases. The CDR3 coding sequence is TGTGCCAGCTCACCACCTGCAGGATTCACCGGGGAGCTGTTTTTT. It yields the protein CASSPPAGFTGELFF. The full variable domain, its missing parts supplied by reference TRBV18 and TRBJ2-2, is NAGVMQNPRHLVRRRGQEARLRCSPMKGHSHVYWYRQLPEEGLKFMVYLQKENIIDESGMPKERFSAEFPKEGPSILRIQQVVRGDSAAYFCASSPPAGFTGELFFGEGSRLTVL.

The chain carries TRBV27 and TRBJ1-1; D is undetermined. The CDR3 length is 14 residues. Germline CDR1 reads MNHEY; CDR2 reads SMNVEV (reference sequence). V was trimmed by 6 bases and J by 3 bases, leaving 14 bases between them. Here the CDR3 reads CASRPWAGDTEAFF. The CDR3 DNA is TGTGCCAGCAGGCCATGGGCAGGCGACACTGAAGCTTTCTTT.

J is TRBJ2-2 and V is TRBV11-3; D call uncertain. The CDR3 covers 12 residues. Germline CDR1 and CDR2: SGHNT and YENEEA. V was clipped by 3 bases and J by 7 bases, with 6 bases between them. DNA for the CDR3: TGTGCCAGCAGCTTGGCAGGCGGGGAGCTGTTTTTT. This translates into CASSLAGGELFF.

The V gene is TRBV6-1, the J gene TRBJ2-3; 12 bases map to TRBD2. Germline-derived CDR1 and CDR2 are MNHNS and SASEGT. Losses at the gene ends were 7 bases for V and 3 bases for J; bases not matched to a gene: 5. The CDR3 length is 15 residues. CDR3 in amino acids: CASTPLAGGTDTQYF. CDR3 DNA sequence: TGTGCCAGCACCCCGCTAGCGGGGGGGACAGATACGCAGTATTTT.

The chain is built from TRBV21-1 and TRBJ1-3; the listed D gene, TRBD1, was not tested against the DNA. TRBV21-1 represents a pseudogene. This CDR3 is 18 amino acids long. The CDR3: CASSKRGTVNLSGNTIYF. CDR3 sequence (DNA): TGTGCCAGCAGCAAAAGGGGGACAGTGAACCTCTCTGGAAACACCATATATTTT.

The genes are TRBV7-8 and TRBJ2-2, with TRBD2 matching over 8 bases. The CDR3 has 15 residues. Trimming at V came to 5 bases and at J to 8 bases, leaving 10 bases not matched to a gene. Germline CDR1 SGHVS, CDR2 FQNEAQ. In nucleotides, the CDR3 is TGTGCCAGCAGCCCGGGGGGGGTAGCGTATGGGGAGCTGTTTTTT. This codes for CASSPGGVAYGELFF.

This clone was observed a handful of times. V is TRBV7-9 and J is TRBJ1-5; D is uncertain. CDR1 SEHNR and CDR2 FQNEAQ come from the germline V gene (reference sequence). The CDR3 spans 14 residues. Trimming stripped 1 base from V and 1 base from J, with 5 bases between. The CDR3 loop reads CASSLGQSNQPQHF. DNA for the CDR3: TGTGCCAGCAGCTTAGGCCAGAGCAATCAGCCCCAGCATTTT.

The chain has TRBV7-9 and TRBJ2-7; the D gene is possibly TRBD1 (5 bases). V was cut by 6 bases and J by 5 bases, with 17 bases left in between. Germline values: CDR1 SEHNR, CDR2 FQNEAQ (reference sequence). The CDR3 spans 14 residues. The CDR3 DNA reads TGTGCCAGCAGTTCAGGGCGGTTTCGCCACGAGCAGTACTTC. This translates into CASSSGRFRHEQYF.

CDR3 in amino acids: CASKGPCAEKLFF. CDR3 bases: TGTGCCAGCAAGGGGCCGTGCGCTGAAAAACTGTTTTTT. The gene calls are TRBV21-1 and TRBJ1-4; TRBD1, as called in the table, went unchecked against the DNA. TRBV21-1 is shown as a pseudogene. The CDR3 extends over 13 amino acids.